One and the same sample provided the 26 T cell receptor beta chains below, sequenced in a study of T-cell reconstitution after alpha-beta-depleted transplantation in children. Construction of the TCRbeta library involved unique molecular identifiers. Each CDR3 protein gets one entry after TCRdb re-called the PCR reads with MiXCR. Of about 540,000 distinct CDR3 sequences listed, 15% to 20% are singletons. Sequences were derived from PBMCs from the stem cell graft donor, sampled from the stem cell graft. The receptors originated from a human donor who donated a stem cell graft to a child with acute lymphoblastic leukemia.

This clonotype was detected only a few times. V is TRBV5-6 and J is TRBJ1-1; 7 bases line up with TRBD1. The J segment lost 8 bases and the V segment lost 5 bases, leaving 12 bases of the junction unmatched. The CDR3 covers 14 residues. Germline V lookup: CDR1 SGHDT, CDR2 YYEEEE. CDR3 loop: CASRHQGRGLEAFF. The CDR3 nucleotides are TGTGCCAGCAGACACCAGGGAAGGGGGCTGGAAGCTTTCTTT.

This clonotype was seen a few times. This chain joins TRBV20-1 and TRBJ2-5; D gene unclear. The CDR3 spans 12 residues. Germline V gene lookup returns CDR1 DFQATT and CDR2 SNEGSKA (reference sequence). The CDR3 nucleotides read TGCAGCCTCACCCGGAATCCAGAGACCCAGTACTTC. It codes for CSLTRNPETQYF.

The rearrangement uses TRBV5-1 and TRBJ2-2, with 9 positions matching TRBD1. The germline CDR1 and CDR2 sequences are SGHRS and YFSETQ. The CDR3 consists of 15 residues. J gave up 6 bases and V 4 bases, and 7 bases lay outside the gene matches. DNA for the CDR3: TGCGCCAGCAGCGAAACAGGGGGCGCGTCCGGGGAGCTGTTTTTT. This codes for CASSETGGASGELFF. Full variable domain (missing parts from reference TRBV5-1 and TRBJ2-2): KAGVTQTPRYLIKTRGQQVTLSCSPISGHRSVSWYQQTPGQGLQFLFEYFSETQRNKGNFPGRFSGRQFSNSRSEMNVSTLELGDSALYLCASSETGGASGELFFGEGSRLTVL.

As concerns this clonotype: A read error may produce the germline difference seen at one junction end. The rearrangement links TRBV11-3 to TRBJ2-1, with no clear D. The germline gives CDR1 SGHNT, CDR2 YENEEA. This CDR3 comprises 12 residues. CDR3 bases: TGTGCCAGCAGCTTATTTTCCAATGAGGAGTTCTTC. Translation gives CASSLFSNEEFF.

The chain has TRBV4-1 and TRBJ2-1; D is uncertain. This CDR3 has 16 amino acids. In germline, CDR1 is MGHRA, CDR2 YSYEKL. V was clipped by 4 bases and J by 1 base, with 14 bases between them. The CDR3 region has the DNA TGCGCCAGCAGCCGCTTCAACTGGGCGTCCTACAATGAGCAGTTCTTC. It specifies CASSRFNWASYNEQFF.

The chain links TRBV10-3 to TRBJ2-4; D might be TRBD1 or TRBD2, each matching 5 bases. The CDR3 runs to 14 residues. From germline, CDR1 is ENHRY and CDR2 SYGVKD. Trimming took 5 bases from V and 4 from J, leaving 12 bases between them. DNA of the CDR3: TGTGCCATCAGTACCGGGACCCATAAAAACATTCAGTACTTC. Protein product: CAISTGTHKNIQYF.

V usage is TRBV6-5 and J usage is TRBJ2-7, with D perhaps matching TRBD1 (5 bases). V dropped 0 bases and J dropped 5 bases, with 14 bases sitting between them. Germline V gene sequence: CDR1 MNHEY, CDR2 SVGAGI. This CDR3 has 15 residues. CDR3: CASSYSNSGFHEQYF. The CDR3 DNA sequence: TGTGCCAGCAGTTACTCGAATTCAGGGTTCCACGAGCAGTACTTC.

V usage is TRBV4-1 and J usage is TRBJ1-2; TRBD1 is a possible D gene (6 bases). The germline V gene encodes CDR1 MGHRA and CDR2 YSYEKL. The CDR3 has 15 residues. Trimming pared 4 bases from V and 4 bases from J, leaving 16 bases between. CDR3 loop: CASSRPGQSVYGYTF. CDR3 nucleotides: TGCGCCAGCAGCCGTCCCGGACAGTCAGTCTATGGCTACACCTTC.

This clonotype turned up a few times. This chain connects TRBV5-6 to TRBJ1-1, with unresolved D. Trimming stripped 0 bases from V and 0 bases from J, with 9 bases between. The V gene's germline CDR1 is SGHDT and CDR2 YYEEEE. The CDR3 spans 15 residues. The DNA of the CDR3 is TGTGCCAGCAGCTTGGTGCAGGCTATGAACACTGAAGCTTTCTTT. Protein sequence: CASSLVQAMNTEAFF.

The gene calls are TRBV27 and TRBJ2-1, with TRBD2 matching 10 bases. V lost 3 bases to trimming and J lost 8 bases; unmatched junction nucleotides: 7. CDR1 is MNHEY and CDR2 is SMNVEV in the germline V gene (reference sequence). The CDR3 totals 15 residues. CDR3 residues: CASSLIVAGGHEQFF. Written as DNA, the CDR3 is TGTGCCAGCAGTTTGATAGTAGCGGGAGGCCATGAGCAGTTCTTC.

This clonotype was counted a few times. The junction departs from the called germline gene at one end, perhaps through a read error. The chain recombines TRBV11-2 with TRBJ2-1; 12 bases line up with TRBD2. CDR3 length: 19 residues. Germline CDR1 SGHAT, CDR2 FQNNGV. The CDR3 loop reads CASSLDGLAGLSSYNEQFF. CDR3 bases: TGTGCCAGCAGCCTAGATGGACTAGCGGGACTATCCTCCTACAATGAGCAGTTCTTC.

The chain combines TRBV5-1 with TRBJ2-7; the match to TRBD2 covers 12 bases. The trim removed 0 bases at V and 6 bases at J, leaving 7 bases unmatched. This CDR3 has 16 amino acids. CDR1 and CDR2 (germline): SGHRS, YFSETQ. The CDR3 sequence: CASSLGLAGGLGEQYF. Here the CDR3 DNA reads TGCGCCAGCAGCTTGGGCCTAGCGGGAGGGCTGGGCGAGCAGTACTTC.

The rearrangement links TRBV6-5 to TRBJ1-2, with D unclear. V was trimmed by 0 bases and J by 3 bases, leaving 11 bases between them. This CDR3 comprises 15 residues. CDR1 and CDR2 (germline): MNHEY, SVGAGI. The CDR3 spells CASSYSGPRDYGYTF. For the CDR3, the DNA is TGTGCCAGCAGTTACTCAGGGCCCAGAGACTATGGCTACACCTTC.

This clonotype was picked up a small number of times. The genes are TRBV5-5 and TRBJ2-2; 9 bases align to TRBD1. Per germline, CDR1 SGHKS and CDR2 YYEKEE (reference sequence). The CDR3 covers 15 residues. V gave up 4 bases and J gave up 2 bases; unmatched junction bases: 3. The CDR3 DNA reads as TGTGCCAGCAGCAAGGGACAGGGTAACACCGGGGAGCTGTTTTTT. It translates to CASSKGQGNTGELFF.

The gene calls are TRBV4-1 and TRBJ2-3, with TRBD2 identical over 12 bases. The CDR3 consists of 16 residues. After removal of 2 bases from V and 5 bases from J, the junction contained 5 bases not matched to a gene. The germline V gene has CDR1 MGHRA and CDR2 YSYEKL. This CDR3 is CASSQPTSGRRDTQYF. DNA for the CDR3: TGCGCCAGCAGCCAACCTACTAGCGGGAGGAGAGATACGCAGTATTTT.

The CDR3 region is CASSLETGQPEQYF. The CDR3 DNA sequence: TGTGCCAGCAGTTTGGAAACGGGCCAGCCAGAGCAGTACTTC. The chain joins TRBV12-3 or TRBV12-4 to TRBJ2-7, with unresolved D. The CDR3 covers 14 residues. V was cut by 3 bases and J by 7 bases, with 16 bases left in between.

The chain uses TRBV12-3 or TRBV12-4 and TRBJ2-2, with D uncertain. Trimming removed 2 bases at V and 3 bases at J, with 7 bases between. The CDR3 length is 14 residues. The chain's CDR3 is CASSLNGDTGELFF. DNA of the CDR3: TGTGCCAGCAGTTTAAACGGAGACACCGGGGAGCTGTTTTTT.

This chain uses TRBV15 with TRBJ1-1, with 9 bases lining up with TRBD1. Germline lookup yields CDR1 LNHNV and CDR2 YYDKDF (reference sequence). V dropped 0 bases and J dropped 4; count of bases not matched to a gene: 6. The CDR3 has 16 residues. This CDR3 reads CATSRDLGTGSTEAFF. DNA of the CDR3: TGTGCCACCAGCAGAGATTTGGGGACAGGGAGCACTGAAGCTTTCTTT.

This chain joins TRBV12-3 or TRBV12-4 and TRBJ1-1; 8 bases match TRBD1. V lost 5 bases to trimming and J lost 3 bases; unmatched junction nucleotides: 8. The CDR3 is 15 amino acids. CDR3 sequence: CASSPTGGLDTEAFF. CDR3 sequence (DNA): TGTGCCAGCAGTCCTACAGGGGGTCTCGACACTGAAGCTTTCTTT.

This chain's CDR3 is CASSPTKGDTQYF. The CDR3 bases are TGCGCCAGCAGCCCTACCAAGGGAGATACGCAGTATTTT. V usage is TRBV5-1 and J usage is TRBJ2-3; D is unclear. The CDR3 runs to 13 residues. Trimming shortened V by 4 bases and J by 5 bases, and 11 bases separated the two germline ends. Germline V CDR1 and CDR2: SGHRS, YFSETQ.

This clonotype was counted only a few times. This chain uses TRBV29-1 with TRBJ2-1; D is undetermined. Trimming took 7 bases from V and 5 from J, leaving 12 bases between them. There are 12 residues in the CDR3. Germline lookup yields CDR1 SQVTM and CDR2 ANQGSEA. In DNA, the CDR3 is TGCAGCGGGATCCCCAACAACAATGAGCAGTTCTTC. Encoded protein: CSGIPNNNEQFF.

The chain links TRBV20-1 to TRBJ2-2; weak D call: TRBD1 (6 bases). This CDR3 comprises 13 residues. V was shortened by 3 bases and J by 6 bases, with 11 bases between the two germline ends. The V gene's germline CDR1 is DFQATT and CDR2 SNEGSKA (reference sequence). CDR3 in DNA: TGCAGTGCTAGGCCCGCAGGGGCCGGGGAGCTGTTTTTT. Amino acids: CSARPAGAGELFF.

V gene TRBV12-3 or TRBV12-4 combines with J gene TRBJ1-1; D gene uncertain. Trimming took off 3 bases at V and 9 bases at J, with 8 bases between the two ends. The CDR3 is made up of 11 amino acids. The CDR3 loop reads CASSLPGKAFF. The CDR3 nucleotides are TGTGCCAGCAGTTTGCCCGGTAAAGCTTTCTTT.

In the case of this clonotype: Compared with germline, one end of the junction differs, possibly owing to a read error. V gene TRBV3-1 combines with J gene TRBJ2-5; 15 bases match TRBD2. CDR1 and CDR2 (germline): LGHDT, YNNKEL (reference sequence). CDR3 length equals 16 residues. CDR3 region: CDSSRGLAGGGETQYF. CDR3 coding DNA: TGTGACAGCAGCCGGGGACTAGCGGGAGGCGGAGAGACCCAGTACTTC.

This clonotype appeared a few times. The chain uses TRBV4-1 and TRBJ1-2; 8 bases are shared with TRBD1. From germline, CDR1 is MGHRA and CDR2 YSYEKL. This CDR3 comprises 14 residues. V lost 4 bases to trimming and J lost 5 bases; unmatched junction nucleotides: 6. The CDR3 DNA reads as TGCGCCAGCAGCCCGGACAGGGTCTGGTATGGCTACACCTTC. This codes for CASSPDRVWYGYTF.

This clonotype occurred once. The rearrangement uses TRBV4-1 and TRBJ2-4; no reliable D call. V was trimmed by 1 base and J by 6 bases, leaving 4 bases between them. This CDR3 has 12 amino acids. Looked up from germline, CDR1 is MGHRA and CDR2 is YSYEKL. The CDR3 bases are TGCGCCAGCAGCCAAGTGGCAAACATTCAGTACTTC. It specifies CASSQVANIQYF.